These T cell receptor beta chains were read from a single sample in a study of T cell clonotyping in hematopoietic cell transplantation. Sequenced by immunoSEQ multiplex PCR; TCRdb stores in-frame clones only, minus some. The sample includes tens of thousands of clones, 94% of them seen just once. Sequenced material: peripheral blood mononuclear cells. The receptors shown here come from a woman between 50 and 59 years old in good health. Some clones in this sample may be carry-over from other donors' samples. Each CDR3 is given with its conserved first and last residue. The order of the fields is clone size, V gene, J gene, D gene, CDR3 DNA, CDR3 protein. The D gene is left open where the match is weak. Clone sizes are given selectively: once, few, many, or a class where the clone is expanded.

clone size: -; V gene: TRBV20-1; J gene: TRBJ1-1; D gene: -; CDR3 DNA: TGCAGTGCTAGTCGGGACCCGGAGGGTTTCTTT; CDR3 protein: CSASRDPEGFF
clone size: -; V gene: TRBV12-5; J gene: TRBJ1-2; D gene: -; CDR3 DNA: TGTGCTAGTGGTTTGCTTACACCCGGACGGTATGGCTACACCTTC; CDR3 protein: CASGLLTPGRYGYTF
clone size: -; V gene: TRBV5-1; J gene: TRBJ1-1; D gene: -; CDR3 DNA: TGCGCCAGCAGCCTCCAACGTGGGAACACTGAAGCTTTCTTT; CDR3 protein: CASSLQRGNTEAFF
clone size: -; V gene: TRBV19; J gene: TRBJ1-2; D gene: -; CDR3 DNA: TGTGCCAGTAGTATCGGCGGGGCACGGGGGTATGGCTACACCTTC; CDR3 protein: CASSIGGARGYGYTF
clone size: -; V gene: TRBV29-1; J gene: TRBJ1-1; D gene: TRBD1; CDR3 DNA: TGCAGCGGAAGCACGGGACAGCCAGGGGGGACTGAAGCTTTCTTT; CDR3 protein: CSGSTGQPGGTEAFF
clone size: -; V gene: TRBV6-1; J gene: TRBJ1-1; D gene: -; CDR3 DNA: TGTGCCAGCAGTACCTCATGGGGGGGGACTGAAGCTTTCTTT; CDR3 protein: CASSTSWGGTEAFF
clone size: -; V gene: TRBV6-5; J gene: TRBJ2-5; D gene: TRBD2; CDR3 DNA: TGTGCCAGCAGTTACGCAGGGACTAGCCGGGAGACCCAGTACTTC; CDR3 protein: CASSYAGTSRETQYF
clone size: -; V gene: TRBV29-1; J gene: TRBJ1-4; D gene: -; CDR3 DNA: TGCAGCGCCCAGGCCGGGACTAATGAAAAACTGTTTTTT; CDR3 protein: CSAQAGTNEKLFF
clone size: -; V gene: TRBV6-6; J gene: TRBJ1-1; D gene: -; CDR3 DNA: TGTGCCAGCACCCCCAGTAAGGAGAGAACTGAAGCTTTCTTT; CDR3 protein: CASTPSKERTEAFF
clone size: -; V gene: TRBV29-1; J gene: TRBJ2-1; D gene: -; CDR3 DNA: TGCAGCGTTGAAATAGGGAGGGGGTCGTCCTACAATGAGCAGTTCTTC; CDR3 protein: CSVEIGRGSSYNEQFF
clone size: -; V gene: TRBV2; J gene: TRBJ1-2; D gene: -; CDR3 DNA: TGTGCCAGCAGGGAGGACAGTACTAACTATGGCTACACCTTC; CDR3 protein: CASREDSTNYGYTF
clone size: -; V gene: TRBV27; J gene: TRBJ1-6; D gene: -; CDR3 DNA: TGTGCCAGCAGCACAGGGCTGGGGAATTCACCCCTCCACTTT; CDR3 protein: CASSTGLGNSPLHF
clone size: -; V gene: TRBV4-1; J gene: TRBJ2-7; D gene: TRBD1; CDR3 DNA: TGCGCCAGCAGCCCAACCTGGACAGGGAGGTTGTACGAGCAGTACTTC; CDR3 protein: CASSPTWTGRLYEQYF
clone size: -; V gene: TRBV28; J gene: TRBJ1-2; D gene: TRBD1; CDR3 DNA: TGTGCCAGCAGTTTAGCAGGGGGTAGGGATGGCTACACCTTC; CDR3 protein: CASSLAGGRDGYTF
clone size: -; V gene: TRBV5-1; J gene: TRBJ2-1; D gene: -; CDR3 DNA: TGCGCCAGCAGCTTGGCGATCCTAGGGGCTGAAATCTCCTACAATGAGCAGTTCTTC; CDR3 protein: CASSLAILGAEISYNEQFF
clone size: -; V gene: TRBV4-1; J gene: TRBJ1-5; D gene: -; CDR3 DNA: TGCGCCAGCAGCCCCCTCCAGGGATTTGGTCAGCCCCAGCATTTT; CDR3 protein: CASSPLQGFGQPQHF
clone size: -; V gene: TRBV18; J gene: TRBJ1-1; D gene: -; CDR3 DNA: TGTGCCAGCTCACACGCCCTGATCGATGTCGGACTCACTGAAGCTTTCTTT; CDR3 protein: CASSHALIDVGLTEAFF
clone size: -; V gene: TRBV4-1; J gene: TRBJ1-1; D gene: TRBD1; CDR3 DNA: TGCGCCAGCAGCTACGCTCAGGGGGACACTGAAGCTTTCTTT; CDR3 protein: CASSYAQGDTEAFF
clone size: -; V gene: TRBV5-6; J gene: TRBJ2-5; D gene: TRBD1; CDR3 DNA: TGTGCCAGCAGTTCGACAGGGCCTGGCCAAGAGACCCAGTACTTC; CDR3 protein: CASSSTGPGQETQYF
clone size: -; V gene: TRBV19; J gene: TRBJ1-5; D gene: -; CDR3 DNA: TGTGCCAGTAGGGAACAGTTCAATCAGCCCCAGCATTTT; CDR3 protein: CASREQFNQPQHF
clone size: -; V gene: TRBV6-5; J gene: TRBJ2-1; D gene: -; CDR3 DNA: TGTGCCAGCAGCCCGGTTCGGGGGACCGACAATGAGCAGTTCTTC; CDR3 protein: CASSPVRGTDNEQFF
clone size: once; V gene: TRBV18; J gene: TRBJ2-3; D gene: -; CDR3 DNA: TGTGCCAGCTCACCAATGGGGGGACCCACAGATACGCAGTATTTT; CDR3 protein: CASSPMGGPTDTQYF
clone size: -; V gene: TRBV15; J gene: TRBJ1-4; D gene: TRBD1; CDR3 DNA: TGTGCCACCAGCATGCACACAGGGGCTGCTAATGAAAAACTGTTTTTT; CDR3 protein: CATSMHTGAANEKLFF
clone size: -; V gene: TRBV19; J gene: TRBJ2-1; D gene: -; CDR3 DNA: TGTGCCAGTAGTCAAGCGGTTTGGCGACAGAACAATGAGCAGTTCTTC; CDR3 protein: CASSQAVWRQNNEQFF
clone size: once; V gene: TRBV5-5; J gene: TRBJ1-1; D gene: -; CDR3 DNA: TGTGCCAGCAGCTTGGCTAGGGGGAACACTGAAGCTTTCTTT; CDR3 protein: CASSLARGNTEAFF
clone size: -; V gene: TRBV2; J gene: TRBJ2-2; D gene: TRBD2; CDR3 DNA: TGTGCCAGCAGTTTGACTAGCGGGCTCGGGGAGCTGTTTTTT; CDR3 protein: CASSLTSGLGELFF
clone size: -; V gene: TRBV2; J gene: TRBJ1-5; D gene: -; CDR3 DNA: TGTGCCAGCAGTGAAAAGGGGATCAATCAGCCCCAGCATTTT; CDR3 protein: CASSEKGINQPQHF
clone size: -; V gene: TRBV5-4; J gene: TRBJ1-1; D gene: -; CDR3 DNA: TGTGCCAGCAGCGTCCAGGGTTACACTGAAGCTTTCTTT; CDR3 protein: CASSVQGYTEAFF
clone size: -; V gene: TRBV7-2; J gene: TRBJ1-1; D gene: -; CDR3 DNA: TGTGCCAGCAGCCTACTCTTAATGAACACTGAAGCTTTCTTT; CDR3 protein: CASSLLLMNTEAFF
clone size: -; V gene: TRBV10-3; J gene: TRBJ2-2; D gene: -; CDR3 DNA: TGTGCCATCAGTGAGCCTAGGACACGCGCGAACACCGGGGAGCTGTTTTTT; CDR3 protein: CAISEPRTRANTGELFF
clone size: -; V gene: TRBV15; J gene: TRBJ1-5; D gene: -; CDR3 DNA: TGTGCCACCAGCAGAGATGGGGTAGGCGGTCAGCCCCAGCATTTT; CDR3 protein: CATSRDGVGGQPQHF
clone size: -; V gene: TRBV19; J gene: TRBJ1-5; D gene: -; CDR3 DNA: TGTGCCAGTAGTCCTCCCGGGGGGTCCGGACAGCCCCAGCATTTT; CDR3 protein: CASSPPGGSGQPQHF
clone size: -; V gene: TRBV6-5; J gene: TRBJ2-7; D gene: TRBD1; CDR3 DNA: TGTGCCAGCAGTTACTCGAGTCTGCAGGGGGCCTACGAGCAGTACTTC; CDR3 protein: CASSYSSLQGAYEQYF